Each of the 17 T cell receptor beta chains below was sequenced from the same sample in a study of vaccination and CD4 T cells after COVID-19. With the Oncomine TCR Beta short-read assay, DNA from cultured CD4+ T cells was sequenced. TCRdb itself ran the PCR reads through MiXCR, one entry per CDR3 protein. This repertoire shows approximately 7,900 distinct CDR3 sequences, 20% to 25% found once; its top ten account for about 22%. Their specific antigens are unknown. As to treatment: approximately 9-day PBMC culture with coronavirus spike peptide pools or control peptides (ViraFEST assay). Sequencing used CD4+ T cells from blood, cultured in vitro, obtained after SARS-CoV-2 vaccination. These receptors all come from a human donor who had recovered from COVID-19.

The chain couples TRBV11-2 to TRBJ1-6, with 9 bases aligning to TRBD1. This CDR3 comprises 15 residues. Germline V gives CDR1 SGHAT, CDR2 FQNNGV. V was pared by 5 bases and J by 8 bases, with 7 bases of the junction left unmatched. Written as DNA, the CDR3 is TGTGCCAGCAGCGCCCCCGGGACAGGGTATTCACCCCTCCACTTT. It is translated as CASSAPGTGYSPLHF.

This chain links TRBV10-2 with TRBJ1-1; D remains unclear. This CDR3 comprises 13 residues. V lost 2 bases and J 5 bases, leaving 9 bases between the germline ends. Germline V gene sequence: CDR1 WSHSY, CDR2 SAAADI. In DNA, the CDR3 is TGCGCCAGCAGTGAGGGCCCGCGAACTGAAGCTTTCTTT. It codes for CASSEGPRTEAFF.

Sample share makes this clonotype medium-sized. The rearrangement links TRBV20-1 to TRBJ2-7; 7 positions agree with TRBD1. V lost 6 bases, J lost 9 bases, and 11 bases stayed unmatched. The CDR3 contains 12 residues. Looked up from germline, CDR1 is DFQATT and CDR2 is SNEGSKA (reference sequence). The CDR3 loop is CSALGGGMSQYF. The CDR3 DNA is TGCAGTGCCCTAGGGGGCGGTATGTCGCAGTACTTC.

This chain links TRBV2 with TRBJ2-7; TRBD1 aligns across 11 bases. Germline V gene sequence: CDR1 SNHLY, CDR2 FYNNEI. V shed 6 bases, J shed 7 bases, and the junction held 8 bases outside the gene matches. The length of the CDR3 is 14 residues. CDR3 in DNA: TGTGCCAGCAGCGGACAGGGGGCGTCGAAGGAGCAGTACTTC. It translates to CASSGQGASKEQYF.

This clonotype is judged medium-sized. DNA for the CDR3: TGTGCCAGCAGCTTAGCCGGGGGGTACGAGCAGTACTTC. Translation gives CASSLAGGYEQYF. The gene calls are TRBV7-2 and TRBJ2-7; 7 bases are a match to TRBD2. V was pared by 0 bases and J by 4 bases, with 0 bases of the junction left unmatched. The CDR3 has 13 amino acids. CDR1 is SGHTA, CDR2 FQGNSA, per germline. Full variable domain (remainder filled in from reference TRBV7-2 and TRBJ2-7): GAGVSQSPSNKVTEKGKDVELRCDPISGHTALYWYRQSLGQGLEFLIYFQGNSAPDKSGLPSDRFSAERTGGSVSTLTIQRTQQEDSAVYLCASSLAGGYEQYFGPGTRLTVT.

This clonotype is classed as medium-sized. The V and J genes are TRBV20-1 and TRBJ2-5; D is perhaps TRBD1 (7 bases). Trimming pared 5 bases from V and 2 bases from J, leaving 21 bases between. CDR1 is DFQATT, CDR2 SNEGSKA, per germline (reference sequence). The CDR3 has 16 amino acids. The CDR3 nucleotides read TGCAGTGCTCAGGGGGGAGAGACAGTATTACAAGAGACCCAGTACTTC. Translation: CSAQGGETVLQETQYF.

This clonotype is termed medium-sized. The chain has TRBV7-8 and TRBJ1-5; 7 nucleotides line up with TRBD1. V was clipped by 4 bases and J by 3 bases; unmatched bases: 3. Germline V CDR1 and CDR2: SGHVS, FQNEAQ. This CDR3 contains 14 residues. The CDR3 loop is CASSWGQNNQPQHF. The CDR3 region has the DNA TGTGCCAGCAGCTGGGGACAGAACAATCAGCCCCAGCATTTT.

This chain joins TRBV7-6 and TRBJ2-6, with a tentative D call TRBD2 (6 bases). CDR3 length: 16 amino acids. CDR1 SGHVS and CDR2 FNYEAQ come from the germline V gene. Trimming took off 5 bases at V and 4 bases at J, with 15 bases between the two ends. The CDR3 reads CASSGGVAAGANVLTF. The CDR3 bases are TGTGCCAGCAGCGGAGGGGTGGCGGCCGGGGCCAACGTCCTGACTTTC.

CDR3 in amino acids: CASSGRLGGGPDTQYF. CDR3 bases: TGTGCCAGCAGTGGTCGACTAGGGGGTGGCCCAGATACGCAGTATTTT. The V and J genes are TRBV2 and TRBJ2-3; D may correspond to TRBD1 or TRBD2 (6 bases each). The germline V and J ends were trimmed by 4 bases and 4 bases, with 18 bases remaining between them. The length of the CDR3 is 16 residues. Germline loops: CDR1 SNHLY, CDR2 FYNNEI.

In this sample, this clonotype turned up a few times. The rearrangement uses TRBV27 and TRBJ2-1; tentative D call: TRBD1 (5 bases). Germline values: CDR1 MNHEY, CDR2 SMNVEV (reference sequence). The CDR3 spans 14 residues. V was pared by 5 bases and J by 1 base, with 9 bases between. CDR3 sequence reads: CASSRQRSYNEQFF. In nucleotides, the CDR3 is TGTGCCAGCAGTCGACAGCGATCCTACAATGAGCAGTTCTTC.

This rearrangement joins TRBV5-4 to TRBJ2-5, with D possibly TRBD2 on 7 matching bases. V dropped 4 bases and J dropped 2 bases, with 21 bases sitting between them. This CDR3 contains 17 residues. Germline CDR1 reads SGHNT; CDR2 reads YYREEE (reference sequence). DNA of the CDR3: TGTGCCAGCAGCCCCCCGACTAGGAGGGGGGGGCAAGAGACCCAGTACTTC. Protein sequence: CASSPPTRRGGQETQYF.

This clonotype is medium-sized. V is TRBV20-1 and J is TRBJ2-7; tentatively, D is TRBD1 or TRBD2 (6 bases each). Germline assignment: CDR1 DFQATT and CDR2 SNEGSKA (reference sequence). The CDR3 runs to 14 residues. V was shortened by 6 bases and J by 0 bases, with 15 bases between the two germline ends. The CDR3 DNA is TGCAGTGCCGAACAAGGAGGGGGCTCCTACGAGCAGTACTTC. Translation: CSAEQGGGSYEQYF.

The chain couples TRBV28 to TRBJ2-1; TRBD2 matches 13 bases. Germline trimming cut 8 bases from V and 2 bases from J; bases unmatched to any gene: 6. There are 16 residues in the CDR3. Germline V gene sequence: CDR1 MDHEN, CDR2 SYDVKM. CDR3 residues: CASQALAGGPYNEQFF. The CDR3 bases are TGTGCCAGCCAAGCACTAGCGGGAGGGCCCTACAATGAGCAGTTCTTC.

This clonotype was recorded a few times. The chain joins TRBV10-3 to TRBJ1-5; D remains unclear. V was trimmed by 3 bases and J by 7 bases, leaving 10 bases between them. The germline V gene encodes CDR1 ENHRY and CDR2 SYGVKD. The CDR3 sequence is 13 residues long. The CDR3 spells CAISDEEGQPQHF. DNA of the CDR3: TGTGCCATCAGTGACGAGGAGGGACAGCCCCAGCATTTT.

The chain has TRBV28 and TRBJ1-5, with TRBD1 matching 10 bases. CDR1 is MDHEN, CDR2 SYDVKM, per germline. The CDR3 runs 15 residues. Trimming removed 3 bases from V and 5 bases from J; junction bases left unmatched: 4. The CDR3 region has the DNA TGTGCCAGCAGTTTTTCCGGGACAGGGGATCAGCCCCAGCATTTT. Its translation: CASSFSGTGDQPQHF.

Remarks on this clonotype: The junction shows a germline mismatch at one end, possibly a read error. The chain carries TRBV19 and TRBJ2-7; TRBD2 might be the D (6 bases). Looked up from germline, CDR1 is LNHDA and CDR2 is SQIVND (reference sequence). This CDR3 is built from 17 residues. In DNA form, the CDR3 reads TGTGCTAGTAGTATATTTGGCGAGGCGGGACGGGTCTACGAGCAGTACTTC. Translating it yields CASSIFGEAGRVYEQYF.

The chain is built from TRBV6-1 and TRBJ2-3, with unresolved D. The CDR3 loop spans 17 amino acids. V shed 1 base and J shed 0 bases, with 14 bases lying between them. The germline gives CDR1 MNHNS, CDR2 SASEGT. The DNA for the CDR3 is TGTGCCAGCAGTGAAGGTCCGAGTGCAGATAGCACAGATACGCAGTATTTT. Its protein is CASSEGPSADSTDTQYF.